This TCR beta chain was identified in a study of beta chain features in type 1 diabetes. Reverse transcription of all isolated RNA meant that expressed TCRB transcripts were sequenced. Assay: immunoSEQ multiplex PCR; the TCRdb copy retains only in-frame clones and omits some. The sample holds 310,000 or so clones; approximately 16% are singletons and the top ten take around 0.015%. This clone has more than one count but fewer than ten. Its target is not known. One junction end disagrees with the germline gene, perhaps due to a read error. Germline V gene data show CDR1 as SGHAT and CDR2 as FQNNGV. The CDR3 extends over 14 amino acids. Study findings and constraints: People with Type 1 diabetes carried modestly yet significantly shorter TCRB CDR3s in all four CD4+ subsets.

The rearrangement uses TRBV11-2 and TRBJ2-5, with 7 bases identical to TRBD1. The sequencing sample was made of naive CD4+ T cells from blood. This sequence was found in a man aged 18 to 35 with type 1 diabetes. Here the CDR3 reads CASSLDRVYETQYF. The CDR3 DNA follows: TGTGCCAGCAGCCTAGACAGGGTTTACGAGACCCAGTACTTC.